Listed below are T cell receptor beta chains from one sample, sequenced in a study of T-cell memory formation after mild COVID-19. A single record per CDR3 protein comes from TCRdb applying MiXCR to the 5' RACE reads. This sample has approximately 400,000 distinct CDR3 sequences, with 20% to 30% found just once. The sequenced sample was PBMCs or a T cell subset sorted from them (not recorded which). The receptors stem from an adult woman who had mild COVID-19 (a few samples of this study predate the infection). Cell type and time point are not known. Each CDR3 is given with its conserved first and last residue. A D gene is named only where the DNA matches it firmly. Part of the rows lack a size; the others show once, few, many or a class for expanded clones.

J gene: TRBJ2-7; V gene: TRBV20-1; CDR3 length: 12; D gene: -; clone size: few; CDR3 DNA: TGCAGTGCTAAAGACCCCAGTGGCGAGCAGTACTTC; CDR3 protein: CSAKDPSGEQYF
J gene: TRBJ1-1; V gene: TRBV7-9; CDR3 length: 12; D gene: -; clone size: -; CDR3 DNA: TGTGCCAGCAGCCTCTCCGGGAGGGAAGCTTTCTTT; CDR3 protein: CASSLSGREAFF
J gene: TRBJ2-7; V gene: TRBV10-3; CDR3 length: 15; D gene: -; clone size: few; CDR3 DNA: TGTGCCATCGGTCGGGACACTACTAGCTCCTACGAGCAGTACTTC; CDR3 protein: CAIGRDTTSSYEQYF
J gene: TRBJ2-7; V gene: TRBV12-3/TRBV12-4; CDR3 length: 15; D gene: TRBD1; clone size: -; CDR3 DNA: TGTGCCAGCAGTCCCCGGACAGGGATAGCCTACGAGCAGTACTTC; CDR3 protein: CASSPRTGIAYEQYF
J gene: TRBJ1-1; V gene: TRBV21-1; CDR3 length: 14; D gene: -; clone size: few; CDR3 DNA: TGTGCCAGCACCCCGGCCGCGGGGTCAGCTGAAGCTTTCTTT; CDR3 protein: CASTPAAGSAEAFF
J gene: TRBJ1-6; V gene: TRBV9; CDR3 length: 15; D gene: -; clone size: -; CDR3 DNA: TGTGCCAGCAGCACTATGGCGGGTTCGGGTTCACCCCTCCACTTT; CDR3 protein: CASSTMAGSGSPLHF
J gene: TRBJ2-7; V gene: TRBV7-2; CDR3 length: 12; D gene: -; clone size: few; CDR3 DNA: TGTGCCAGCAGCCGAACAAGGGACGAGCAGTACTTC; CDR3 protein: CASSRTRDEQYF
J gene: TRBJ1-5; V gene: TRBV5-6; CDR3 length: 13; D gene: -; clone size: -; CDR3 DNA: TGTGCCAGCAGCTTGGGGATCGCCGGGGGTCAGCATTTT; CDR3 protein: CASSLGIAGGQHF
J gene: TRBJ1-4; V gene: TRBV28; CDR3 length: 17; D gene: -; clone size: -; CDR3 DNA: TGTGCCAGCAGACCTCGCGACGGATCTGCAACTAATGAAAAACTGTTTTTT; CDR3 protein: CASRPRDGSATNEKLFF
J gene: TRBJ2-1; V gene: TRBV7-3; CDR3 length: 15; D gene: TRBD2; clone size: -; CDR3 DNA: TGTGCCAGCAGCCCCCATAGCGGGGCCTACAATGAGCAGTTCTTC; CDR3 protein: CASSPHSGAYNEQFF
J gene: TRBJ1-1; V gene: TRBV7-9; CDR3 length: 13; D gene: -; clone size: few; CDR3 DNA: TGTGCCAGCCAGGGGAGGGGAGGGAATGAAGCTTTCTTT; CDR3 protein: CASQGRGGNEAFF
J gene: TRBJ2-4; V gene: TRBV12-3/TRBV12-4; CDR3 length: 16; D gene: -; clone size: -; CDR3 DNA: TGTGCCAGCAGCAATCCGAGGGGCCTGGGGAGAAACATTCAGTACTTC; CDR3 protein: CASSNPRGLGRNIQYF
J gene: TRBJ2-2; V gene: TRBV5-5; CDR3 length: 18; D gene: TRBD2; clone size: few; CDR3 DNA: TGTGCCAGCAGCAGTCCCGGGACTAGCGGGAGGTACACCGGGGAGCTGTTTTTT; CDR3 protein: CASSSPGTSGRYTGELFF
J gene: TRBJ2-5; V gene: TRBV11-2; CDR3 length: 16; D gene: TRBD2; clone size: few; CDR3 DNA: TGTGCCAGCAGCTTTGGCGCGGGAGGGCGGCAAGAGACCCAGTACTTC; CDR3 protein: CASSFGAGGRQETQYF
J gene: TRBJ2-3; V gene: TRBV12-3/TRBV12-4; CDR3 length: 16; D gene: -; clone size: -; CDR3 DNA: TGTGCCAGCAGTTTAGCGTCAGGATTCGAGACAGATACGCAGTATTTT; CDR3 protein: CASSLASGFETDTQYF
J gene: TRBJ2-2; V gene: TRBV4-2; CDR3 length: 22; D gene: TRBD2; clone size: -; CDR3 DNA: TGTGCCAGCAGCTTGGGACCCCTGACGGGACTAGCGCCGCGGTGGAACACCGGGGAGCTGTTTTTT; CDR3 protein: CASSLGPLTGLAPRWNTGELFF
J gene: TRBJ1-4; V gene: TRBV25-1; CDR3 length: 16; D gene: -; clone size: -; CDR3 DNA: TGTGCCAGCAGTGAATGGGACCGGGTCTCCAATGAAAAACTGATTTTT; CDR3 protein: CASSEWDRVSNEKLIF
J gene: TRBJ2-3; V gene: TRBV5-1; CDR3 length: 13; D gene: -; clone size: -; CDR3 DNA: TGCGCCAGCAGCTTGTCAGTCACAGATACGCAGTATTTT; CDR3 protein: CASSLSVTDTQYF
J gene: TRBJ1-2; V gene: TRBV6-5; CDR3 length: 14; D gene: -; clone size: -; CDR3 DNA: TGTACCAGCAGTTACTACAGGGAGGGGTATGGCTACACCTTC; CDR3 protein: CTSSYYREGYGYTF
J gene: TRBJ2-7; V gene: TRBV9; CDR3 length: 15; D gene: TRBD2; clone size: few; CDR3 DNA: TGTGCCAGCGGCCACCAAGCGGGAGGGCCCTACGAGCAGTACTTC; CDR3 protein: CASGHQAGGPYEQYF
J gene: TRBJ2-3; V gene: TRBV20-1; CDR3 length: 16; D gene: TRBD2; clone size: -; CDR3 DNA: TGCAGTGCTAGAGATGGCGGGAGAGGGTCCGCAGATACGCAGTATTTT; CDR3 protein: CSARDGGRGSADTQYF